This passage covers 20 T cell receptor beta chains from one sample sequenced in a study of regulatory T cells in long-lasting Graves disease. The time point is: newly diagnosed GD, antithyroid drugs for less than 3 months. There was RNA extracted from PBMCs, and the TCR library was made from it. Arm-PCR with iRepertoire HTBI primers amplified the CDR3 regions for these TCR beta libraries. TCRdb processed the multiplex PCR reads anew with MiXCR; each CDR3 protein has one entry. The sample consists of more than 300,000 distinct CDR3 sequences, about a sixth of them appearing once. The same data also contributed to another study, on T cells in Graves' hyperthyroidism and ophthalmopathy.

The sequenced sample was peripheral blood mononuclear cells (PBMCs), obtained at new diagnosis, from a patient treated with antithyroid drugs. These TCRs come from a woman in her late teens or twenties with Graves disease.

This clonotype showed up many times. CDR3 loop: CASSRRANYGYTF. The CDR3 bases are TGTGCCAGCAGTAGGAGGGCTAACTATGGCTACACCTTC. The V gene is TRBV6-1, the J gene TRBJ1-2; D unclear. The germline V gene encodes CDR1 MNHNS and CDR2 SASEGT. The V and J ends lost 5 bases and 0 bases respectively, with 7 bases between them. The CDR3 loop spans 13 amino acids.

Ten or more counts support this clonotype. The chain carries TRBV28 and TRBJ1-5, with D perhaps matching TRBD1 (5 bases). The CDR3 covers 17 residues. V lost 5 bases and J 1 base, leaving 18 bases between the germline ends. Germline CDR1 is MDHEN and CDR2 is SYDVKM. The CDR3 sequence is CASSPRSGGVSNQPQHF. The CDR3 DNA is TGTGCCAGCAGTCCGCGCTCTGGGGGGGTGAGCAATCAGCCCCAGCATTTT.

This clonotype was seen a handful of times. A clone one base away is much larger, so this may be a read error. CDR3 sequence (DNA): TGCGCCAGCGGCTTTGGAGGGGCAAATGAGCAGTTCTTC. It encodes CASGFGGANEQFF. This sequence joins TRBV5-1 and TRBJ2-1, with TRBD2 as a possible D gene (6 bases). The CDR3 length is 13 residues. Germline V gene sequence: CDR1 SGHRS, CDR2 YFSETQ.

The CDR3 sequence: CASSIEIRTGVRQPQHF. Here the CDR3 DNA reads TGTGCCAGTAGTATAGAAATCCGGACAGGGGTGAGGCAGCCCCAGCATTTT. The chain combines TRBV19 with TRBJ1-5; 9 bases are shared with TRBD1. Germline CDR1 and CDR2: LNHDA and SQIVND (reference sequence). The trim removed 0 bases at V and 7 bases at J, leaving 10 bases unmatched. The CDR3 totals 17 residues.

This clonotype was detected many times. The J gene is TRBJ2-7, the V gene TRBV5-1, with 7 bases lining up with TRBD1. CDR1 SGHRS and CDR2 YFSETQ come from the germline V gene. The CDR3 extends over 15 amino acids. V trimming: 2 bases; J trimming: 2 bases; junction bases outside the gene matches: 7. The CDR3 nucleotides read TGCGCCAGCAGCTTCCGACAGGGTTCACCCTACGAGCAGTACTTC. This sequence encodes CASSFRQGSPYEQYF.

This clonotype appeared a few times. This chain connects TRBV10-3 to TRBJ1-1, with 9 bases aligning to TRBD1. CDR1 and CDR2 (germline): ENHRY, SYGVKD. The CDR3 length is 14 residues. V shed 4 bases and J 4 bases; nucleotides not matched to a gene: 4. The chain's CDR3 is CAISATGGITEAFF. Written as DNA, the CDR3 is TGTGCCATCAGTGCGACAGGGGGAATCACTGAAGCTTTCTTT.

This chain uses TRBV5-6 with TRBJ1-5; TRBD1 is a possible D gene (5 bases). V was clipped by 2 bases and J by 5 bases, with 23 bases between them. This CDR3 has 18 residues. Germline V gene lookup returns CDR1 SGHDT and CDR2 YYEEEE. CDR3 protein: CASSLAPGPRGEDQPQHF. CDR3 nucleotides: TGTGCCAGCAGCTTAGCTCCGGGTCCAAGGGGTGAAGATCAGCCCCAGCATTTT.

Many counts were recorded for this clonotype. The genes are TRBV5-1 and TRBJ2-7, with D possibly being TRBD2 (6 bases). CDR3 size: 16 residues. V lost 4 bases and J lost 3, with 20 bases in between. Germline V gene data show CDR1 as SGHRS and CDR2 as YFSETQ. The CDR3 reads CASSRSGTQFGYEQYF. CDR3 DNA: TGCGCCAGCAGCAGGTCCGGGACTCAATTTGGCTACGAGCAGTACTTC.

This clonotype was counted a few times. This sequence joins TRBV19 and TRBJ1-1; no definite D call. In germline, CDR1 is LNHDA, CDR2 SQIVND (reference sequence). The length of the CDR3 is 13 residues. Trimming removed 3 bases from V and 1 base from J, with 6 bases in between. CDR3 residues: CASSIAANTEAFF. The DNA of the CDR3 is TGTGCCAGTAGTATCGCAGCGAACACTGAAGCTTTCTTT.

This clonotype has ten or more counts. The chain uses TRBV2 and TRBJ1-1; perhaps TRBD1 as D (6 bases). Per germline, CDR1 SNHLY and CDR2 FYNNEI. The CDR3 consists of 16 residues. Trimming took off 2 bases at V and 4 bases at J, with 17 bases between the two ends. DNA of the CDR3: TGTGCCAGCAGTGAATTATTCGGGCAGGGGTCCACTGAAGCTTTCTTT. Its translation is CASSELFGQGSTEAFF. Supplemented by reference TRBV2 and TRBJ1-1, the full variable domain reads EPEVTQTPSHQVTQMGQEVILRCVPISNHLYFYWYRQILGQKVEFLVSFYNNEISEKSEIFDDQFSVERPDGSNFTLKIRSTKLEDSAMYFCASSELFGQGSTEAFFGQGTRLTVV.

This clonotype was recorded at least ten times. This sequence joins TRBV28 and TRBJ2-1; TRBD2 agrees at 14 bases. The junction had 8 bases not matched to a gene; V was cut back by 6 bases and J by 10 bases. CDR3 length: 15 residues. Germline V gene sequence: CDR1 MDHEN, CDR2 SYDVKM. The CDR3 DNA reads as TGTGCCAGCAGCCTGACTAGCGGGGGGGCCAGGGAGCAGTTCTTC. This codes for CASSLTSGGAREQFF.

Many counts were recorded for this clonotype. The chain carries TRBV28 and TRBJ1-2; 8 bases are shared with TRBD1. CDR3 size: 14 residues. The V and J ends lost 5 bases and 5 bases, in that order; junction bases with no gene match: 7. Germline V gene data show CDR1 as MDHEN and CDR2 as SYDVKM. CDR3 residues: CASSPPGTGYGYTF. CDR3 DNA sequence: TGTGCCAGCAGTCCACCCGGGACAGGATATGGCTACACCTTC.

This clonotype was observed many times. This sequence joins TRBV28 and TRBJ1-1, with D unresolved. Per the germline V gene, CDR1 is MDHEN and CDR2 is SYDVKM. The CDR3 has 14 amino acids. V dropped 7 bases and J dropped 0 bases, with 12 bases sitting between them. The CDR3 loop reads CASIRSVLNTEAFF. CDR3 nucleotide sequence: TGTGCCAGCATCCGATCCGTCCTGAACACTGAAGCTTTCTTT. Together with reference TRBV28 and TRBJ1-1, the CDR3 gives the full variable domain: DVKVTQSSRYLVKRTGEKVFLECVQDMDHENMFWYRQDPGLGLRLIYFSYDVKMKEKGDIPEGYSVSREKKERFSLILESASTNQTSMYLCASIRSVLNTEAFFGQGTRLTVV.

There are many counts of this clonotype. The chain links TRBV24-1 to TRBJ1-5; a weak D match, TRBD1 (5 bases). The CDR3 covers 14 residues. The ends were cut back, 5 bases at V and 6 bases at J, with 13 bases in the middle. The germline V gene encodes CDR1 KGHDR and CDR2 SFDVKD. The chain's CDR3 is CATSAGGVSQPQHF. CDR3 bases: TGTGCCACCAGTGCCGGGGGGGTGAGTCAGCCCCAGCATTTT.

This chain connects TRBV15 to TRBJ1-2; possible D gene TRBD1, 5 bases. Trimming took off 1 base at V and 7 bases at J, with 13 bases between the two ends. The CDR3 is 14 amino acids. CDR1 is LNHNV, CDR2 YYDKDF, per germline (reference sequence). The CDR3 region has the DNA TGTGCCACCAGCAGAGTGGACACAGAATCTGGCTACACCTTC. Residues: CATSRVDTESGYTF.

This clonotype appeared many times. This chain links TRBV2 with TRBJ2-7, with 7 nucleotides matching TRBD2. V dropped 2 bases and J dropped 6; count of bases not matched to a gene: 7. This CDR3 has 14 amino acids. Looked up from germline, CDR1 is SNHLY and CDR2 is FYNNEI. CDR3 nucleotide sequence: TGTGCCAGCAGTGAATCGCGGGAGAAGTTCGAGCAGTACTTC. Encoded protein: CASSESREKFEQYF. Using reference TRBV2 and TRBJ2-7 for the parts outside the CDR3, the full variable domain is EPEVTQTPSHQVTQMGQEVILRCVPISNHLYFYWYRQILGQKVEFLVSFYNNEISEKSEIFDDQFSVERPDGSNFTLKIRSTKLEDSAMYFCASSESREKFEQYFGPGTRLTVT.

The chain is built from TRBV27 and TRBJ2-7; D may be TRBD2 (6 bases). The CDR3 sequence is 15 residues long. V lost 3 bases and J lost 3, with 15 bases in between. The germline V gene has CDR1 MNHEY and CDR2 SMNVEV (reference sequence). In nucleotides, the CDR3 is TGTGCCAGCAGTTTCTCTGATGGGGGGAGCTACGAGCAGTACTTC. Its protein is CASSFSDGGSYEQYF.

As for this clonotype: This sequence may be a read error, since a much larger clone differs from it by one base. The chain combines TRBV30 with TRBJ2-7; unclear D gene. The CDR3 has 11 amino acids. Germline CDR1 is GTSNPN and CDR2 is SVGIG (reference sequence). For the CDR3, the DNA is TGTACCTGGCTTCAAAAATACGAGCAGTACTTC. It specifies CTWLQKYEQYF.

This clonotype came up many times. The chain's CDR3 is CASSLHGTATTEAFF. The CDR3 DNA sequence: TGTGCCAGCAGTTTACATGGGACAGCGACCACTGAAGCTTTCTTT. This chain connects TRBV28 to TRBJ1-1; the match to TRBD1 covers 7 bases. Per the germline V gene, CDR1 is MDHEN and CDR2 is SYDVKM. The V and J ends lost 2 bases and 4 bases, in that order; junction bases with no gene match: 7. CDR3 length equals 15 residues.

This chain connects TRBV29-1 to TRBJ2-2, with no clear D. The germline V and J ends were trimmed by 4 bases and 1 base, with 7 bases remaining between them. The CDR3 is 13 residues long. Germline V CDR1 and CDR2: SQVTM, ANQGSEA. The CDR3 is CSVAAMNTGELFF. The CDR3 bases are TGCAGCGTTGCCGCTATGAACACCGGGGAGCTGTTTTTT.